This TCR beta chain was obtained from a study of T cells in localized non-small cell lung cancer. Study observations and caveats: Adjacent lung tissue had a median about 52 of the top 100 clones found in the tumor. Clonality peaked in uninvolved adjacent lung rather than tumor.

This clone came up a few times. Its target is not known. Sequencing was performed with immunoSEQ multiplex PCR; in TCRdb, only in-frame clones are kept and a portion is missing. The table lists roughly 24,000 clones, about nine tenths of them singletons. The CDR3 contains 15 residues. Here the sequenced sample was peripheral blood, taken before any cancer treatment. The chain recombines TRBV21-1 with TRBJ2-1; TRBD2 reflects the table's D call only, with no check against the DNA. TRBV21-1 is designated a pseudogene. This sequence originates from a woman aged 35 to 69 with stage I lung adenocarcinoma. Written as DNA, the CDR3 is TGTGCCAGCTCCACGGGGGGGAGCTCCTACAATGAGCAGTTCTTC. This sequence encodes CASSTGGSSYNEQFF.